A selection of T cell receptor beta chains follows, all from one sample in a study of T cell responses to AZD1222 COVID-19 vaccine. The method was immunoSEQ multiplex PCR; TCRdb's version includes in-frame clones alone and lacks a portion of them. The sample contains about 110,000 clones, 90% of which appear only once. The specimen was peripheral blood, collected on day 0 of AZD1222 vaccination. The receptors here all came from an adult in good health. The CDR3 runs from the conserved cysteine through the conserved F or W.

v_call | cdr3_aa
TRBV19 | CASTPGHMAGGYTDTQYF
TRBV5-4 | CASSLFGPDTQYF
TRBV9 | CASSEQGASGNTIYF
TRBV11-3 | CASSLGGTSGSNEQFF
TRBV7-9 | CASSLDPLRDWNFTDTQYF
TRBV3-1/TRBV3-2 | CASSQEGWLTYNEQFF
TRBV7-9 | CASSGPSGVYEQYF
TRBV27 | CASALGQSYNSPLHF
TRBV3-1/TRBV3-2 | CASSQDPGANYGYTF
TRBV28 | CASSIPTGSENYGYTF
TRBV2 | CASSREGRETQYF
TRBV9 | CASSVVSGEAFF
TRBV19 | CASSIVTGNRYNEQFF
TRBV7-2 | CASSPGSTGFYEQYF
TRBV19 | CASSISPGTYEQYF
TRBV10-3 | CAISEGLRQGGYTF
TRBV7-9 | CASSYPILNEQFF
TRBV27 | CASSPRAGAREQFF
TRBV7-2 | CASSLSRGVQFF
TRBV7-8 | CASSLITDTQYF
TRBV6-2/TRBV6-3 | CASSLGFIAMGYEQYF
TRBV14 | CASSQDRRGGQYF
TRBV7-2 | CASSPPGVRGNTIYF
TRBV23-1 | CASSQWLAEQGAEAFF
TRBV6-6 | CASTRGGTDTQYF
TRBV11-1 | CASSLASGSRYTF
TRBV11-3 | CASSSGQIAEAFF
TRBV25-1 | CASSEYRTSSYNEQFF
TRBV10-2 | CASSEVGNTEAFF
TRBV7-2 | CASSPTTGRNSPLHF
TRBV5-1 | CASSGLTNTGELFF
TRBV19 | CASEDRGHNEQFF
TRBV6-6 | CASSPGLAVWGTGELFF
TRBV11-2 | CASSAEDSYNSPLHF
TRBV28 | CASSSLTAGPYEQYF
TRBV9 | CASSVNSGLYEQYF
TRBV7-3 | CASSPWGATEAFF
TRBV9 | CASSVVVAGGNEQFF
TRBV29-1 | CSVARGPEGNQPQHF
TRBV19 | CASIGTSGWPLYNEQFF
TRBV7-2 | CASSPTGISYEQYF
TRBV24-1 | CATSKTGGEAFF
TRBV6-2/TRBV6-3 | CASSYGSGLEQFF